This TCR beta chain derives from a study of blood T cell repertoires in COVID-19. The method was immunoSEQ multiplex PCR; TCRdb's version includes in-frame clones alone and lacks a portion of them. Among fewer than 250,000 clones listed, nearly 95% were seen once. Trimming left V 1 base short and J 4 bases short, with 8 bases between. CDR1 and CDR2 (germline): SGHTA, FQGNSA. The CDR3 consists of 14 residues. Seattle-derived patients entered the study during active infection and were followed longitudinally. The TCR originated in a man younger than 45 with COVID-19, enrolled during active disease. The V and J genes are TRBV7-2 and TRBJ1-3; a weak D match, TRBD1 (5 bases). The sample comprised peripheral blood. DNA for the CDR3: TGTGCCAGCAGCTTAGGGACACCGGGAAACACCATATATTTT. It is translated as CASSLGTPGNTIYF.